The next 25 T cell receptor beta chains were all read from a single sample in a study of T cells in women clearing cervical HPV infection. Only in-frame clones appear in the TCRdb table, and some are missing; sequencing was by immunoSEQ multiplex PCR. The sample data list fewer than 40,000 clones. The sample taken for sequencing was blood buffy coat. The receptors stem from a woman between 18 and 70 years old with a cervical HPV16 infection that either progressed to CIN3+ or cleared (not recorded which).

Note on this clone: The CDR3 end lies 3 residues beyond the end of the read and is filled in from the germline J gene. The chain has TRBV2 and TRBJ1-6; 7 nucleotides align to TRBD1. The trim removed 6 bases at V and 5 bases at J, leaving 10 bases unmatched. The CDR3 totals 16 residues. The germline CDR1 and CDR2 sequences are SNHLY and FYNNEI. CDR3 region: CASSADRVIDNSPLHF. The part of the CDR3 DNA that was read is TGTGCCAGCAGCGCTGACAGGGTAATCGATAATTCACCC.

To note about this clone: The CDR3 extends 3 residues past the end of the read, so its final part is completed from the germline J gene. The rearrangement links TRBV28 to TRBJ1-2; 7 bases match TRBD1. This CDR3 has 17 residues. Germline assignment: CDR1 MDHEN and CDR2 SYDVKM. The trim removed 1 base at V and 7 bases at J, leaving 15 bases unmatched. The CDR3: CASSLSRVRGRDGGYTF. The CDR3 bases that were read are TGTGCCAGCAGTTTATCGCGGGTAAGGGGGCGCGACGGTGGC.

About this clone itself: The CDR3 goes on 3 residues after the read ends, and that part is filled in from the germline J gene. The chain recombines TRBV5-6 with TRBJ1-1; 7 nucleotides agree with TRBD1. The CDR3 runs to 14 residues. CDR1 and CDR2 from the germline V gene are SGHDT and YYEEEE. J was trimmed by 3 bases and V by 4 bases; bases with no gene match: 6. Partial CDR3 DNA: TGTGCCAGCAGCCCACAGGGGTGGGACACTGAA. Protein sequence: CASSPQGWDTE. The CDR3, in full, reads CASSPQGWDTEAFF.

The CDR3 loop reads CASSDGGEVNQPQHF. CDR3 bases read: TGTGCCAGTAGTGATGGAGGGGAAGTCAATCAGCCC. V is TRBV19 and J is TRBJ1-5, with D possibly TRBD1 on 5 matching bases. The read halts 3 residues ahead of the CDR3 end, with the missing end drawn from the germline J gene. The length of the CDR3 is 15 residues. Germline V lookup: CDR1 LNHDA, CDR2 SQIVND (reference sequence). V lost 5 bases and J lost 3, with 14 bases in between. Filled out from reference TRBV19 and TRBJ1-5, the complete variable domain reads DGGITQSPKYLFRKEGQNVTLSCEQNLNHDAMYWYRQDPGQGLRLIYYSQIVNDFQKGDIAEGYSVSREKKESFPLTVTSAQKNPTAFYLCASSDGGEVNQPQHFGDGTRLSIL.

About this clone itself: The read ends 3 residues shy of where the CDR3 ends; the end is completed using the germline J gene. The J gene is TRBJ2-1, the V gene TRBV28; 10 nucleotides line up with TRBD1. CDR3 length: 15 amino acids. CDR1 MDHEN and CDR2 SYDVKM come from the germline V gene. With V trimmed by 7 bases and J by 9 bases, 12 bases remained unmatched. The CDR3 loop is CASTLYGTGAREQFF. CDR3 DNA (partial): TGTGCCAGCACCCTATATGGGACAGGGGCACGTGAG.

As regards this clone: The DNA ends 3 residues before the CDR3 does, and the rest of the CDR3 is filled in from the germline J gene. The rearrangement uses TRBV20-1 and TRBJ2-5, with TRBD1 matching over 10 bases. The length of the CDR3 is 14 residues. V was pared by 6 bases and J by 6 bases, with 10 bases of the junction left unmatched. From germline, CDR1 is DFQATT and CDR2 SNEGSKA (reference sequence). The CDR3 bases that were read are TGCAGTGCCCTCCAGACAGGGGGCTTAAAGACC. As protein: CSALQTGGLKT. The whole CDR3 sequence reads CSALQTGGLKTQYF.

Comment on this clone: At one boundary the junction diverges from the germline segment, which might be a read error. The read ends 3 residues early relative to the CDR3; the germline J gene fills the gap. The V call is TRBV6-1, the J call TRBJ1-3; 10 nucleotides align to TRBD1. This CDR3 contains 15 residues. In germline, CDR1 is MNHNS, CDR2 SASEGT. The sequenced CDR3 bases are TGTGCCAACAGTGAAGGACAGGGGGGAGGAAACACC. Its protein is CANSEGQGGGNT. The complete CDR3 sequence is CANSEGQGGGNTIYF.

On this clone: The junction departs from the called germline gene at one end, perhaps through a read error. Read data end 3 residues before the CDR3 end; the end is taken from the germline J gene. This sequence joins TRBV10-3 and TRBJ2-7, with 8 bases that match TRBD1. Germline V gene sequence: CDR1 ENHRY, CDR2 SYGVKD. There are 14 residues in the CDR3. The sequenced part of the CDR3 DNA is TGTGCCATCACTGAGACAGGGGTAATGTACGAG. The encoded protein is CAITETGVMYE. From start to end, the CDR3 is CAITETGVMYEQYF.

As regards this clone: The CDR3 end lies 3 residues beyond the end of the read and is filled in from the germline J gene. The rearrangement joins TRBV20-1 to TRBJ2-3; D might be TRBD1 (5 bases). Trimming cost V 0 bases and J 4 bases, with 11 bases left between them. Looked up from germline, CDR1 is DFQATT and CDR2 is SNEGSKA (reference sequence). This CDR3 spans 14 amino acids. The CDR3 spells CSARDSSGPDTQYF. CDR3 DNA, as far as it was read: TGCAGTGCTAGAGATAGCTCAGGGCCAGATACG.

Points on this clone: The read halts 3 residues ahead of the CDR3 end, with the missing end drawn from the germline J gene. The V and J genes are TRBV6-1 and TRBJ2-3; D is perhaps TRBD1 or TRBD2 (5 bases each). CDR1 is MNHNS, CDR2 SASEGT, per germline. Trimming stripped 4 bases from V and 4 bases from J, with 9 bases between. The CDR3 contains 13 residues. The covered CDR3 bases are TGTGCCAGCAGTGGAGGGGCCCCAGATACG. As protein: CASSGGAPDT. The complete CDR3 sequence is CASSGGAPDTQYF.

As regards this clone: The CDR3 end falls 3 residues outside the read, so it is completed with the germline J gene. The chain joins TRBV30 to TRBJ2-2; tentative D call: TRBD2 (6 bases). This CDR3 comprises 14 residues. The V gene's germline CDR1 is GTSNPN and CDR2 SVGIG (reference sequence). Between the trimmed V and J ends, which lost 8 bases and 1 base, there was a span of 14 bases. Partial CDR3 DNA: TGTGCCATGGGGGGAAGGGAGAACACCGGGGAG. Amino acids: CAMGGRENTGE. The entire CDR3 is CAMGGRENTGELFF. Variable domain in full (rest from reference TRBV30 and TRBJ2-2): SQTIHQWPATLVQPVGSPLSLECTVEGTSNPNLYWYRQAAGRGLQLLFYSVGIGQISSEVPQNLSASRPQDRQFILSSKKLLLSDSGFYLCAMGGRENTGELFFGEGSRLTVL.

Of note for this clone: With the read ending 3 residues before the CDR3 end, the germline J gene is used to fill in that end. The chain joins TRBV5-8 to TRBJ2-5, with a tentative D call TRBD2 (5 bases). V lost 3 bases and J lost 2, with 14 bases in between. Germline V CDR1 and CDR2: SGHTS, YDEGEE. The CDR3 is 15 amino acids. The covered CDR3 bases are TGTGCCAGCAGCTCCGGACTGCTGAATCAAGAGACC. Encoded protein: CASSSGLLNQET. The CDR3 in its entirety is CASSSGLLNQETQYF.

A note on this clone: The missing CDR3 end, 3 residues past where the read stops, is filled in from the germline J gene. The chain joins TRBV5-1 to TRBJ2-3; 12 positions agree with TRBD2. Per the germline V gene, CDR1 is SGHRS and CDR2 is YFSETQ. The junction had 8 bases not matched to a gene; V was cut back by 3 bases and J by 3 bases. The CDR3 covers 17 residues. The part of the CDR3 DNA that was read is TGCGCCAGCAGCTCCTTTACCGGGACTAGCGGGACAGATACG. Translating it yields CASSSFTGTSGTDT. The entire CDR3 is CASSSFTGTSGTDTQYF. The variable domain in full, with the rest retrieved from reference TRBV5-1 and TRBJ2-3, is KAGVTQTPRYLIKTRGQQVTLSCSPISGHRSVSWYQQTPGQGLQFLFEYFSETQRNKGNFPGRFSGRQFSNSRSEMNVSTLELGDSALYLCASSSFTGTSGTDTQYFGPGTRLTVL.

As regards this clone: From the germline J gene comes the end of the CDR3, since the read stops 3 residues before it. V usage is TRBV2 and J usage is TRBJ2-1; TRBD1 might be the D (6 bases). The germline V gene encodes CDR1 SNHLY and CDR2 FYNNEI. The CDR3 is 14 amino acids. The V and J ends lost 6 bases and 9 bases respectively, with 18 bases between them. CDR3 in amino acids: CASRDAKGGIEQFF. The sequenced part of the CDR3 DNA is TGTGCCAGCAGGGACGCTAAAGGGGGTATTGAG.

A word on this clone: The CDR3 end is not reached by the read, which stops 3 residues before it; the germline J gene fills it in. The rearrangement uses TRBV7-3 and TRBJ2-5, with 8 bases fitting TRBD1. The V segment lost 0 bases and the J segment 5 bases; nucleotides outside the gene matches: 2. CDR3 length: 14 amino acids. Germline V CDR1 and CDR2: SGHTA, FQGTGA. Incomplete CDR3 DNA: TGTGCCAGCAGCTTAACGGGACAGGTGGAGACC. Translated, it gives CASSLTGQVET. The complete CDR3 reads CASSLTGQVETQYF.

About this clone: The read ends 3 residues shy of where the CDR3 ends; the end is completed using the germline J gene. This rearrangement joins TRBV10-2 to TRBJ1-1; D not resolved. The germline V gene encodes CDR1 WSHSY and CDR2 SAAADI. The CDR3 loop spans 13 amino acids. Trimming stripped 3 bases from V and 1 base from J, with 6 bases between. CDR3: CASSDQRNTEAFF. The part of the CDR3 DNA that was read is TGCGCCAGCAGTGATCAGAGGAACACTGAA.

Concerning this clone itself: The read stops 3 residues short of the end of the CDR3; the missing end is completed from the germline J gene. The chain carries TRBV29-1 and TRBJ2-3; possibly TRBD2 for D (6 bases). The CDR3 sequence is 16 residues long. V was clipped by 2 bases and J by 4 bases, with 19 bases between them. CDR1 is SQVTM and CDR2 is ANQGSEA in the germline V gene. CDR3 sequence reads: CSVELQWPWGADTQYF. CDR3 DNA, as far as it was read: TGCAGCGTTGAACTGCAGTGGCCTTGGGGGGCAGATACG.

In the case of this clone: The read gets to within 3 residues of the CDR3 end, and the germline J gene fills in the rest. This chain uses TRBV7-7 with TRBJ2-1; D is possibly TRBD2 (6 bases). Trimming pared 5 bases from V and 5 bases from J, leaving 19 bases between. The CDR3 consists of 16 residues. Germline lookup yields CDR1 SSHAT and CDR2 FNYEAQ (reference sequence). The sequenced part of the CDR3 DNA is TGTGCCAGCAGCCTGACAGTGGACTACCTAAACAATGAG. Translating it yields CASSLTVDYLNNE. The full CDR3 protein reads CASSLTVDYLNNEQFF.

In regard to this clone: The CDR3 extends 3 residues past the end of the read, so its final part is completed from the germline J gene. The chain uses TRBV4-2 and TRBJ2-3; 15 bases match TRBD2. J lost 1 base, V lost 4 bases, and 6 bases had no gene match. Germline loops: CDR1 LGHNA, CDR2 YNFKEQ. The CDR3 is made up of 18 amino acids. The CDR3 sequence is CASSPGLAGGPGTDTQYF. The part of the CDR3 DNA that was read is TGTGCCAGCAGCCCCGGACTAGCGGGGGGGCCGGGCACAGATACG.

As concerns this clone: The CDR3 end lies 3 residues beyond the end of the read and is filled in from the germline J gene. The chain employs TRBV14 and TRBJ1-4; D gene unclear. From germline, CDR1 is SGHDN and CDR2 FVKESK. V was trimmed by 9 bases and J by 3 bases, leaving 8 bases between them. This CDR3 contains 12 residues. CDR3 DNA (partial): TGTGCCAGGGCTTTACCTAATGAAAAA. Translation: CARALPNEK. The complete CDR3 sequence is CARALPNEKLFF.

As for this clone: The read falls 3 residues short of the CDR3 end, and the missing part is taken from the germline J gene. The chain combines TRBV5-1 with TRBJ2-1; perhaps TRBD1 as D (6 bases). The CDR3 extends over 17 amino acids. Between the trimmed V and J ends, which lost 0 bases and 3 bases, there was a span of 16 bases. The V gene's germline CDR1 is SGHRS and CDR2 YFSETQ. The CDR3 spells CASSLAGDRLVYNEQFF. Incomplete CDR3 DNA: TGCGCCAGCAGCTTGGCCGGAGACAGGCTTGTCTACAATGAG.

In the case of this clone: Read coverage stops 3 residues before the CDR3 terminus; the germline J gene supplies the remainder. V and J are TRBV12-3 or TRBV12-4 and TRBJ1-4; TRBD1 agrees at 8 bases. The CDR3 consists of 15 residues. Unmatched junction bases numbered 5, after V lost 3 bases and J lost 5 bases. CDR3: CASSFGTGPNEKLFF. The DNA read from the CDR3 is TGTGCCAGCAGTTTTGGGACAGGCCCGAATGAAAAA.

As concerns this clone: The CDR3 end lies 3 residues beyond the end of the read and is filled in from the germline J gene. The V and J genes are TRBV7-9 and TRBJ2-2; 8 bases are shared with TRBD2. Germline V gene data show CDR1 as SEHNR and CDR2 as FQNEAQ (reference sequence). Germline trimming cut 6 bases from V and 0 bases from J; bases unmatched to any gene: 3. The CDR3 contains 15 residues. CDR3 residues: CASRPGLANTGELFF. Partial CDR3 DNA: TGTGCCAGCAGACCGGGACTAGCGAACACCGGGGAG.

Turning to this clone: The read stops 3 residues short of the end of the CDR3; the missing end is completed from the germline J gene. The J gene is TRBJ2-7, the V gene TRBV20-1, with 11 bases that match TRBD2. The CDR3 spans 14 residues. Losses at the gene ends were 7 bases for V and 2 bases for J; bases not matched to a gene: 7. Germline V gives CDR1 DFQATT, CDR2 SNEGSKA (reference sequence). The part of the CDR3 DNA that was read is TGCAGTGGTACATTTAGCGGGAGGGCCTACGAG. Its translation is CSGTFSGRAYE. The whole CDR3 protein reads CSGTFSGRAYEQYF.

In the case of this clone: The missing CDR3 end, 3 residues past where the read stops, is filled in from the germline J gene. The chain is built from TRBV19 and TRBJ2-1; 8 bases agree with TRBD2. V trimming: 5 bases; J trimming: 2 bases; junction bases outside the gene matches: 5. Germline V gene lookup returns CDR1 LNHDA and CDR2 SQIVND (reference sequence). The CDR3 sequence is 15 residues long. The CDR3 is CASSFTRGAYNEQFF. CDR3 DNA, as far as it was read: TGTGCCAGTAGTTTCACGCGGGGGGCCTACAATGAG.